Listed below are T cell receptor beta chains from one sample, sequenced in a study of response to subunit inactivated influenza vaccine. TCRdb reprocessed the RT-PCR reads with MiXCR, giving one entry per CDR3 protein. This table holds 450,000 to 600,000 distinct CDR3 sequences, more than 15% found once. This material consisted of CD4+ T cells sorted from PBMCs, taken less than 25 months after vaccination. The receptor set was obtained from a man aged 50 to 69 who received an inactivated influenza vaccine. The CDR3 runs from the conserved cysteine through the conserved F or W. D genes are given only for firm matches. Some rows have no size entry. The others give once, few or many, or a class for an expanded clone.

CASSVALAGGQETQYF	TGTGCCAGCAGCGTAGCGCTAGCGGGAGGACAAGAGACCCAGTACTTC	TRBJ2-5	TRBV11-1	.	TRBD2
CASSQDRAATDTQYF	TGCGCCAGCAGCCAGGACAGGGCCGCAACAGATACGCAGTATTTT	TRBJ2-3	TRBV5-1	few	TRBD1
CSVGFGGINEKLFF	TGCAGCGTTGGATTCGGGGGGATTAATGAAAAACTGTTTTTT	TRBJ1-4	TRBV29-1	many	.
CASSTGAYQDEQFF	TGCGCCAGCAGCACAGGGGCCTACCAGGATGAGCAGTTCTTC	TRBJ2-1	TRBV5-1	.	TRBD1
CASSTSFSGVTGELFF	TGCGCCAGCAGCACCTCATTTTCGGGAGTCACCGGGGAGCTGTTTTTT	TRBJ2-2	TRBV5-1	few	.
CASSYLGAADEQYF	TGTGCCAGCAGTTACCTGGGGGCAGCTGACGAGCAGTACTTC	TRBJ2-7	TRBV6-5	.	.
CAISERGLTEAFF	TGTGCCATCAGTGAGCGGGGCCTCACTGAAGCTTTCTTT	TRBJ1-1	TRBV10-3	.	.
CASSQESLGQSMNTEAFF	TGTGCCAGCAGCCAAGAGAGTCTGGGTCAAAGCATGAACACTGAAGCTTTCTTT	TRBJ1-1	TRBV4-2	.	.
CSAADLAGFSYEQYF	TGCAGTGCTGCTGACTTAGCGGGATTCTCCTACGAGCAGTACTTC	TRBJ2-7	TRBV20-1	few	TRBD2
CASTSSGSQNIQYF	TGTGCCAGCACAAGCAGCGGGAGTCAAAACATTCAGTACTTC	TRBJ2-4	TRBV6-2/TRBV6-3	few	TRBD2
CASSYLDREEETQYF	TGTGCCAGCAGTTACTTAGACAGGGAGGAGGAGACCCAGTACTTC	TRBJ2-5	TRBV6-2/TRBV6-3	.	.
CASSSHDSSGGLGSYNEQFF	TGTGCCAGCAGTTCCCACGACTCCAGCGGGGGGCTCGGCTCCTACAATGAGCAGTTCTTC	TRBJ2-1	TRBV28	.	TRBD2
CASSSGDRPYEQYF	TGTGCCAGCAGTTCCGGAGACAGACCCTACGAGCAGTACTTC	TRBJ2-7	TRBV6-2/TRBV6-3	.	.
CASSPGPSRADEQFF	TGTGCCAGTAGTCCAGGGCCCAGTAGGGCGGATGAGCAGTTCTTC	TRBJ2-1	TRBV19	.	.
CASSPISAGQSSYEQYF	TGTGCCAGCTCACCAATTAGCGCGGGACAGAGCTCCTACGAGCAGTACTTC	TRBJ2-7	TRBV18	.	.
CASSQGTGTLSYEQYF	TGCGCCAGCAGCCAGGGAACAGGGACCCTCTCCTACGAGCAGTACTTC	TRBJ2-7	TRBV4-3	.	.
CASSVDRDNEQFF	TGTGCCAGCAGCGTCGACAGGGACAATGAGCAGTTCTTC	TRBJ2-1	TRBV9	.	TRBD1
CASSLNTAIDNEQFF	TGTGCCAGCAGCTTAAATACAGCTATTGACAATGAGCAGTTCTTC	TRBJ2-1	TRBV7-3	.	.
CSATNTGITEAFF	TGCAGTGCTACCAATACAGGGATCACTGAAGCTTTCTTT	TRBJ1-1	TRBV20-1	.	.
CSVSSGVASSTDTQYF	TGCAGCGTCTCTAGCGGAGTTGCATCTAGCACAGATACGCAGTATTTT	TRBJ2-3	TRBV29-1	many	TRBD2
CATEGAGSGANVLTF	TGTGCCACCGAGGGGGCCGGCTCTGGGGCCAACGTCCTGACTTTC	TRBJ2-6	TRBV6-2/TRBV6-3	.	TRBD1
CASSLQGRWEKLFF	TGTGCCAGCAGTTTGCAGGGGCGCTGGGAAAAACTGTTTTTT	TRBJ1-4	TRBV28	many	.
CASSRGDTQETQYF	TGTGCCAGCAGCAGGGGGGACACCCAAGAGACCCAGTACTTC	TRBJ2-5	TRBV5-6	many	.
CASSYSSGGQQPFKNIQYF	TGTGCCAGCAGTTACTCGAGTGGGGGACAGCAACCATTTAAAAACATTCAGTACTTC	TRBJ2-4	TRBV6-5	.	TRBD1
CASSLVLGQGTEQYF	TGTGCCAGCAGCTTAGTGTTGGGACAGGGGACCGAGCAGTACTTC	TRBJ2-7	TRBV7-2	few	TRBD1
CSANPGTGSREQFF	TGCAGTGCTAACCCCGGGACAGGGTCTCGTGAGCAGTTCTTC	TRBJ2-1	TRBV20-1	.	TRBD1
CASSLRQGASTGELFF	TGTGCCAGCAGCTTGAGACAGGGGGCTAGCACCGGGGAGCTGTTTTTT	TRBJ2-2	TRBV5-5	.	TRBD1
CASRRLADKETQYF	TGTGCCAGCAGGAGACTAGCGGATAAAGAGACCCAGTACTTC	TRBJ2-5	TRBV5-5	.	TRBD2
CSGARVSSDTQYF	TGCAGTGGGGCTCGGGTCAGCTCTGATACGCAGTATTTT	TRBJ2-3	TRBV20-1	.	.
CASSSTSGTNSYNEQFF	TGTGCCAGCAGCTCAACTAGCGGGACTAACTCCTACAATGAGCAGTTCTTC	TRBJ2-1	TRBV7-9	few	TRBD2
CASKPGQGSPLHF	TGTGCCAGTAAACCGGGACAGGGTTCACCCCTCCACTTT	TRBJ1-6	TRBV12-3/TRBV12-4	few	TRBD1
CASTLSGAYEQYF	TGTGCCAGCACCTTGAGCGGGGCCTACGAGCAGTACTTC	TRBJ2-7	TRBV5-6	many	TRBD2
CAFCSGTSGRARSYNEQFF	TGTGCCTTCTGTTCAGGGACTAGCGGGAGGGCCAGGTCCTACAATGAGCAGTTCTTC	TRBJ2-1	TRBV3-1	few	TRBD2
CASSWPGKQETQYF	TGCGCCAGCAGCTGGCCGGGAAAGCAAGAGACCCAGTACTTC	TRBJ2-5	TRBV5-1	.	.
CASSEARKHF	TGTGCCAGCAGTGAAGCGCGGAAGCATTTT	TRBJ2-3	TRBV2	.	.
CASSPGTSGEQETQYF	TGTGCCAGCAGTCCCGGGACTAGCGGAGAACAAGAGACCCAGTACTTC	TRBJ2-5	TRBV11-3	.	TRBD2
CATSEAAYEQYF	TGTGCCACCAGTGAAGCAGCCTACGAGCAGTACTTC	TRBJ2-7	TRBV24-1	.	.
CASRRGDTQYF	TGTGCCAGCAGACGAGGGGATACGCAGTATTTT	TRBJ2-3	TRBV2	many	.
CASSLGTDRNTEAFF	TGTGCCAGCAGCTTAGGAACGGACAGGAACACTGAAGCTTTCTTT	TRBJ1-1	TRBV7-2	.	.
CSAIARQGVGGYTF	TGCAGTGCTATCGCAAGACAGGGCGTGGGCGGCTACACCTTC	TRBJ1-2	TRBV20-1	few	TRBD1
CASSLTSLYHNEQYF	TGCGCCAGCAGCTTAACCTCGCTGTACCATAACGAGCAGTACTTC	TRBJ2-7	TRBV5-1	many	.
CASSVSSGSGETQYF	TGTGCCAGCAGCGTTTCGAGCGGGAGCGGAGAGACCCAGTACTTC	TRBJ2-5	TRBV9	few	TRBD2
CASSLVGATDTQYF	TGTGCCAGCAGCTTAGTCGGGGCAACAGATACGCAGTATTTT	TRBJ2-3	TRBV7-2	few	.
CSASGQGISYGYTF	TGCAGTGCAAGTGGACAGGGGATCAGCTATGGCTACACCTTC	TRBJ1-2	TRBV20-1	many	TRBD1
CASSYSIRGGEAFF	TGTGCCAGCAGTTACTCGATCAGGGGAGGGGAAGCTTTCTTT	TRBJ1-1	TRBV6-5	.	.
CSAAQGDEQYF	TGCAGCGCGGCACAGGGTGACGAGCAGTACTTC	TRBJ2-7	TRBV29-1	.	.
CASSYFGHAGNQPQHF	TGTGCCAGCAGTTACTTTGGGCACGCTGGCAATCAGCCCCAGCATTTT	TRBJ1-5	TRBV6-2/TRBV6-3	few	.